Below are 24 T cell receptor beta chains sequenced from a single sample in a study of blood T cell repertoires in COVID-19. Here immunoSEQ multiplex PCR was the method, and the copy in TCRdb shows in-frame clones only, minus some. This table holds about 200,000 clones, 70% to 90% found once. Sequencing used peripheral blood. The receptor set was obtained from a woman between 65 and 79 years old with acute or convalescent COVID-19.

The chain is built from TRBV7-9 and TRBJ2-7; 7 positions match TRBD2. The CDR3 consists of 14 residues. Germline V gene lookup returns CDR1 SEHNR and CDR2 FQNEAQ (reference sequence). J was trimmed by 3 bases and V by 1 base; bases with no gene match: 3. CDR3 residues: CASSLGGGGYEQYF. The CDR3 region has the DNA TGTGCCAGCAGCTTAGGTGGCGGGGGCTACGAGCAGTACTTC.

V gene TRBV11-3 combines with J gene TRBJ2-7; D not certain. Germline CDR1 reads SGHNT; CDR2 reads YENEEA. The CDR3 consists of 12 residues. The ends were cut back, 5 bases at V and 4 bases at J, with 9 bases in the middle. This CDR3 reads CASSLSRYEQYF. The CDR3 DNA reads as TGTGCCAGCAGCCTTAGCCGTTACGAGCAGTACTTC.

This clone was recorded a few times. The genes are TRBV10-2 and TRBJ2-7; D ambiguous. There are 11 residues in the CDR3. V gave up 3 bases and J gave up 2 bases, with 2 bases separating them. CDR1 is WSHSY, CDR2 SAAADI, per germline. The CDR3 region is CASSDTYEQYF. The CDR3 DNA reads TGCGCCAGCAGTGACACCTACGAGCAGTACTTC.

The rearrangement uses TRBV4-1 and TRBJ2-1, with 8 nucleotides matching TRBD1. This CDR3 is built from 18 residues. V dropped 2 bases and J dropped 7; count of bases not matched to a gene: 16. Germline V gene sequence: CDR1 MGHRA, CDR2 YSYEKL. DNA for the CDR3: TGCGCCAGCAGCCAAAGCCAGACAGGGGCGCGCTGGGGGAATGAGCAGTTCTTC. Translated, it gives CASSQSQTGARWGNEQFF.

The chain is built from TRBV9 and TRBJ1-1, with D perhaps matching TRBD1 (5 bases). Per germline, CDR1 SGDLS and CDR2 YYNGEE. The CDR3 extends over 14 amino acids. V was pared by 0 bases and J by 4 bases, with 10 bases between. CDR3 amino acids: CASSVVQGPTEAFF. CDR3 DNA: TGTGCCAGCAGCGTAGTTCAGGGTCCCACTGAAGCTTTCTTT. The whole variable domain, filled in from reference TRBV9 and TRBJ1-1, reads DSGVTQTPKHLITATGQRVTLRCSPRSGDLSVYWYQQSLDQGLQFLIQYYNGEERAKGNILERFSAQQFPDLHSELNLSSLELGDSALYFCASSVVQGPTEAFFGQGTRLTVV.

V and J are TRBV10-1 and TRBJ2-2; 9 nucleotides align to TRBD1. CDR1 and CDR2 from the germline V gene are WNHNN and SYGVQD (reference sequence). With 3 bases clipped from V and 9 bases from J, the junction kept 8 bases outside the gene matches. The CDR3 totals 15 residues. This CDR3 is CASSEPGQGSRELFF. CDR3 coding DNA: TGCGCCAGCAGTGAACCGGGACAGGGATCCCGGGAGCTGTTTTTT.

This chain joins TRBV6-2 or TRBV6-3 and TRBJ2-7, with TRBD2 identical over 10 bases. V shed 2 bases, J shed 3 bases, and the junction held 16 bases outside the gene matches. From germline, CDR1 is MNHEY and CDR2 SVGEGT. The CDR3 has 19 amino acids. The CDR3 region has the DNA TGTGCCAGCAGTTACGTTCCTGAACTAGCGGGGCGGTCCCGCTACGAGCAGTACTTC. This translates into CASSYVPELAGRSRYEQYF.

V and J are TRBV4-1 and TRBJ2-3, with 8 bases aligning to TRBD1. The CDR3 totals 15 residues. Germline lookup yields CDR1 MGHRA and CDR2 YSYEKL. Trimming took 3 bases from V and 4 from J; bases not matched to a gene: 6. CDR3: CASSHGQGEADTQYF. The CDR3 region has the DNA TGCGCCAGCAGCCACGGACAGGGTGAGGCAGATACGCAGTATTTT.

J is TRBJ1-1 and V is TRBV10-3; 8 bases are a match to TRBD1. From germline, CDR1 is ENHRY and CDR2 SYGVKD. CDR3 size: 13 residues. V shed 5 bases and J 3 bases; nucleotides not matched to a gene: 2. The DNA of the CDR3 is TGTGCCATCAGTACAGGGGGGGACACTGAAGCTTTCTTT. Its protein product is CAISTGGDTEAFF.

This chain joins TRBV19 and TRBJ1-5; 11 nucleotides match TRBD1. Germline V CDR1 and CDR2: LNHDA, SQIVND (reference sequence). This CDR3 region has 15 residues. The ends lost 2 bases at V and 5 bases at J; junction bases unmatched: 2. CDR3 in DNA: TGTGCCAGTAGTATAAGGACAGGGGGCGATCAGCCCCAGCATTTT. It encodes CASSIRTGGDQPQHF.

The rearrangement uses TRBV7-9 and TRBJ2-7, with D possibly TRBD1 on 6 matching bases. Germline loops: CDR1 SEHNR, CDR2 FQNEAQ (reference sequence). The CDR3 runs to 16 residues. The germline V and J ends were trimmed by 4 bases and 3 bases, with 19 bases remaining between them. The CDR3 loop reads CASSSPERTVNYEQYF. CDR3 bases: TGTGCCAGCAGCTCCCCGGAGCGGACAGTAAACTACGAGCAGTACTTC.

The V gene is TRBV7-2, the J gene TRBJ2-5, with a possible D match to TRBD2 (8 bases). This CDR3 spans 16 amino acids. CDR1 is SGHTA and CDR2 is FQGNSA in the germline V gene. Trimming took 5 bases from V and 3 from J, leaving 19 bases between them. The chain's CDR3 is CASSPPGGGLKETQYF. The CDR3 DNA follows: TGTGCCAGCAGCCCCCCGGGAGGGGGCCTCAAAGAGACCCAGTACTTC.

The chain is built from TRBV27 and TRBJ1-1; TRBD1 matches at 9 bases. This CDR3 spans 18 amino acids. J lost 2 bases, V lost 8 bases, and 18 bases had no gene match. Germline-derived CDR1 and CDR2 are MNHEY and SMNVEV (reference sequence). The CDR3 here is CASLSSPGTGPGNTEAFF. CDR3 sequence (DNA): TGTGCCAGCTTATCCTCGCCGGGGACAGGGCCCGGTAACACTGAAGCTTTCTTT.

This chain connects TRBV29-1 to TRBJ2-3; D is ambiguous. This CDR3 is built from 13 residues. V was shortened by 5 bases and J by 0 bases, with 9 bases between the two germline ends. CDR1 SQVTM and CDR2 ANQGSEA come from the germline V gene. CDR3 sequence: CSVRETSTDTQYF. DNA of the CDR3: TGCAGCGTTCGAGAGACTAGCACAGATACGCAGTATTTT.

Here the CDR3 DNA reads TGTGCCAGCAGCTTACTAGCGGCCACAGATACGCAGTATTTT. Its protein product is CASSLLAATDTQYF. The chain is built from TRBV7-7 and TRBJ2-3; 7 nucleotides match TRBD2. The CDR3 has 14 residues. The V gene end was trimmed by 2 bases and the J gene end by 2 bases; junction bases not matched to a gene: 1. Germline CDR1 reads SSHAT; CDR2 reads FNYEAQ (reference sequence).

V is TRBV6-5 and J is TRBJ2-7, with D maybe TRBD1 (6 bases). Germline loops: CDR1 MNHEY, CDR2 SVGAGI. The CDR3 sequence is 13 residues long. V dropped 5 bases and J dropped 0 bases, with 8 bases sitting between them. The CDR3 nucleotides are TGTGCCAGCAGTACAGGGCCCTCCTACGAGCAGTACTTC. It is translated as CASSTGPSYEQYF.

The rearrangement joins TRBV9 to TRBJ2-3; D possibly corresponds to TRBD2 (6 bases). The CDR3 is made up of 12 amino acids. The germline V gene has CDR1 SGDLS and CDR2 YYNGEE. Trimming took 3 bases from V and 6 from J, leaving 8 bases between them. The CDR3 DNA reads TGTGCCAGCAGCGGTGCGGGGGATACGCAGTATTTT. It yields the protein CASSGAGDTQYF. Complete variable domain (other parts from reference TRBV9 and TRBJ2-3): DSGVTQTPKHLITATGQRVTLRCSPRSGDLSVYWYQQSLDQGLQFLIQYYNGEERAKGNILERFSAQQFPDLHSELNLSSLELGDSALYFCASSGAGDTQYFGPGTRLTVL.

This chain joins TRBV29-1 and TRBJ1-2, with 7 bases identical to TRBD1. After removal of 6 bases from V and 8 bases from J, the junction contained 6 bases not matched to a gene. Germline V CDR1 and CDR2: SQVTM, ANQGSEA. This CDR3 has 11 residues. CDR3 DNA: TGCAGCGTCGAGGGACAGAACGGCTACACCTTC. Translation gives CSVEGQNGYTF. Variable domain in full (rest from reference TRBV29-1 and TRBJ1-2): SAVISQKPSRDICQRGTSLTIQCQVDSQVTMMFWYRQQPGQSLTLIATANQGSEATYESGFVIDKFPISRPNLTFSTLTVSNMSPEDSSIYLCSVEGQNGYTFGSGTRLTVV.

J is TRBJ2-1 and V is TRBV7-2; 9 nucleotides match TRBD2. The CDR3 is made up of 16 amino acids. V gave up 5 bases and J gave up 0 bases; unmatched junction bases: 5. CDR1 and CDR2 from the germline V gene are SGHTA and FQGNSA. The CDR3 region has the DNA TGTGCCAGCAGCGTCCGACTAGCGGACTCCTACAATGAGCAGTTCTTC. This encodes CASSVRLADSYNEQFF.

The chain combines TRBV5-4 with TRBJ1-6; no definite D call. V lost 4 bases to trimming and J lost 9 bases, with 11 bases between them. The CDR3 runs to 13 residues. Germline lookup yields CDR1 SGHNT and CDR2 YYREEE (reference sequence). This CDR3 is CASSLARSSPLHF. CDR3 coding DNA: TGTGCCAGCAGCCTGGCTAGGAGTTCACCCCTCCACTTT.

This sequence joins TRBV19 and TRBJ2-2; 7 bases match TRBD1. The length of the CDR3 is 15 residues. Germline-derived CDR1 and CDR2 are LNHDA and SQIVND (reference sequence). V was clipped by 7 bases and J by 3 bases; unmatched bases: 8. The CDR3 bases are TGTGCCAGTACGGCGGTCACAGGGGACACCGGGGAGCTGTTTTTT. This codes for CASTAVTGDTGELFF.

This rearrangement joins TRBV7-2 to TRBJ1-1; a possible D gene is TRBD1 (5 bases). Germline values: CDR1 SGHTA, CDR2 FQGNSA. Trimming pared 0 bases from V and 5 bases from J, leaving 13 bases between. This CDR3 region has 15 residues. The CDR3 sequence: CASSLAGAGSTEAFF. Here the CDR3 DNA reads TGTGCCAGCAGCTTAGCAGGTGCAGGGTCGACTGAAGCTTTCTTT.

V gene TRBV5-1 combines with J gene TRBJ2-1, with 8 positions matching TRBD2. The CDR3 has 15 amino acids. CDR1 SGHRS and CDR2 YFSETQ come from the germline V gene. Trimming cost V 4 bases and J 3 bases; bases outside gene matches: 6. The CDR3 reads CASSLAGYVYNEQFF. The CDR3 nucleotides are TGCGCCAGCAGCCTAGCGGGTTACGTCTACAATGAGCAGTTCTTC.

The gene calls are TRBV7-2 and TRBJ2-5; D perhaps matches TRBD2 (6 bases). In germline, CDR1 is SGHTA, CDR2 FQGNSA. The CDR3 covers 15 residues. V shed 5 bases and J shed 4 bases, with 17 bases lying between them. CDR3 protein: CASSPLELGGETQYF. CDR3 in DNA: TGTGCCAGCAGCCCCCTGGAGCTCGGGGGAGAGACCCAGTACTTC.